This note documents a single T cell receptor beta chain sequence. The data are from a study of blood T cells in healthy people across ages. Next came a second PCR, run for about 6 to 12 cycles, which used a sample-barcoded 5' primer along with a J-beta primer mix. TCRdb itself ran the 5' RACE reads through MiXCR, one entry per CDR3 protein. The sample lists more than 1.4 million distinct CDR3 sequences, roughly 45% occurring once. The sequenced sample was blood. The receptor's source is a woman aged 18-35 years in good health.

CDR3 region: CASSSTRWNEQYF. The CDR3 coding sequence is TGTGCCAGCAGCTCAACCCGGTGGAATGAGCAGTACTTC. The rearrangement links TRBV11-1 to TRBJ2-5; no clear D. V dropped 4 bases and J dropped 11 bases, with 17 bases sitting between them. This CDR3 region has 13 residues. Per germline, CDR1 SGHAT and CDR2 FQDESV (reference sequence). The full variable domain, in which reference TRBV11-1 and TRBJ2-5 provide the parts outside the CDR3, is EAEVAQSPRYKITEKSQAVAFWCDPISGHATLYWYRQILGQGPELLVQFQDESVVDDSQLPKDRFSAERLKGVDSTLKIQPAELGDSAMYLCASSSTRWNEQYFGPGTRLLVL.